Shown below are 25 T cell receptor beta chains from a single sample sequenced in a study of blood T cell repertoires in COVID-19. Profiled with immunoSEQ multiplex PCR; TCRdb holds only in-frame clones, not every one. Among around 260,000 clones listed, about 88% were seen once. Sequencing input: peripheral blood. The source of these receptors is a man aged 25-45 years with active or convalescent COVID-19.

The V gene is TRBV7-2, the J gene TRBJ2-5; 7 bases align to TRBD2. Trimming cost V 5 bases and J 2 bases; bases outside gene matches: 11. CDR1 is SGHTA and CDR2 is FQGNSA in the germline V gene. The CDR3 contains 16 residues. The CDR3 region has the DNA TGTGCCAGCAGCCCCCTACACCTAGCGGAGCAAGAGACCCAGTACTTC. This translates into CASSPLHLAEQETQYF. Based on the CDR3 plus reference TRBV7-2 and TRBJ2-5, the full variable domain is GAGVSQSPSNKVTEKGKDVELRCDPISGHTALYWYRQSLGQGLEFLIYFQGNSAPDKSGLPSDRFSAERTGGSVSTLTIQRTQQEDSAVYLCASSPLHLAEQETQYFGPGTRLLVL.

This chain joins TRBV5-8 and TRBJ1-1; D gene uncertain. This CDR3 region has 13 residues. Trimming took 4 bases from V and 1 from J, leaving 8 bases between them. Germline V CDR1 and CDR2: SGHTS, YDEGEE. CDR3 in amino acids: CASSTYRNTEAFF. In nucleotides, the CDR3 is TGTGCCAGCAGCACCTACAGGAACACTGAAGCTTTCTTT. Using reference TRBV5-8 and TRBJ1-1 for the parts outside the CDR3, the full variable domain is EAGVTQSPTHLIKTRGQQATLRCSPISGHTSVYWYQQALGLGLQFLLWYDEGEERNRGNFPPRFSGRQFPNYSSELNVNALELEDSALYLCASSTYRNTEAFFGQGTRLTVV.

V and J are TRBV27 and TRBJ1-5; maybe TRBD1 (6 bases). The CDR3 extends over 14 amino acids. Trimming removed 5 bases at V and 3 bases at J, with 11 bases between. Germline V gene data show CDR1 as MNHEY and CDR2 as SMNVEV (reference sequence). The CDR3 region has the DNA TGTGCCAGCAGTCCCCGGGACAACAATCAGCCCCAGCATTTT. Translating gives CASSPRDNNQPQHF.

The J gene is TRBJ1-3, the V gene TRBV4-2; 10 bases agree with TRBD1. J gave up 8 bases and V 1 base, and 5 bases lay outside the gene matches. This CDR3 spans 15 amino acids. Germline CDR1 is LGHNA and CDR2 is YNFKEQ. The chain's CDR3 is CASSQVTGGKDTIYF. The CDR3 DNA sequence: TGTGCCAGCAGCCAAGTGACAGGGGGCAAGGACACCATATATTTT.

This clone has more than one count but fewer than ten. The chain employs TRBV9 and TRBJ2-1; D may be TRBD1 (5 bases). Looked up from germline, CDR1 is SGDLS and CDR2 is YYNGEE. V gave up 3 bases and J gave up 5 bases, with 15 bases separating them. This CDR3 comprises 15 residues. The DNA of the CDR3 is TGTGCCAGCAGCGGGACATCCCAGGGTAACAATGAGCAGTTCTTC. The encoded protein is CASSGTSQGNNEQFF.

This clone was found a few times. The V gene is TRBV3-1 (or the pseudogene TRBV3-2), the J gene TRBJ1-5, with 9 bases that match TRBD1. Germline V gene sequence: CDR1 LGHDT, CDR2 YNNKEL (reference sequence). The CDR3 is made up of 15 amino acids. Trimming took 4 bases from V and 6 from J; bases not matched to a gene: 7. CDR3 in DNA: TGTGCCAGCAGCCTAACAGGGGGCCTTTCTCAGCCCCAGCATTTT. Protein sequence: CASSLTGGLSQPQHF.

The chain is built from TRBV4-3 and TRBJ2-3, with D perhaps TRBD1 (5 bases). Per the germline V gene, CDR1 is LGHNA and CDR2 is YSLEER. The CDR3 has 17 residues. Trimming stripped 4 bases from V and 0 bases from J, with 17 bases between. CDR3 bases: TGCGCCAGCAGCCGCCTCGCCGGACAAACTAGCACAGATACGCAGTATTTT. Its translation is CASSRLAGQTSTDTQYF.

This clone was seen just once. The chain recombines TRBV3-1 (or the pseudogene TRBV3-2) with TRBJ1-2; D ambiguous. In germline, CDR1 is LGHDT, CDR2 YNNKEL (reference sequence). The CDR3 is made up of 15 amino acids. V was shortened by 0 bases and J by 7 bases, with 15 bases between the two germline ends. CDR3 amino acids: CASSQDQWPGFGYTF. CDR3 sequence (DNA): TGTGCCAGCAGCCAAGATCAGTGGCCGGGATTTGGCTACACCTTC.

A single count supports this clone. CDR3 protein: CSVRGQGTEAFF. For the CDR3, the DNA is TGCTCCGTAAGGGGGCAAGGTACTGAAGCTTTCTTT. J is TRBJ1-1 and V is TRBV29-1; TRBD1 matches at 7 bases. Germline V CDR1 and CDR2: SQVTM, ANQGSEA. This CDR3 spans 12 amino acids.

This rearrangement joins TRBV9 to TRBJ2-1, with TRBD1 matching over 8 bases. With 0 bases clipped from V and 7 bases from J, the junction kept 12 bases outside the gene matches. CDR1 is SGDLS, CDR2 YYNGEE, per germline. CDR3 length: 17 amino acids. For the CDR3, the DNA is TGTGCCAGCAGCGTAGCTCCATTTGGGACAGGTCGGAATGAGCAGTTCTTC. Residues: CASSVAPFGTGRNEQFF.

The chain links TRBV5-1 to TRBJ1-6; D uncertain. The CDR3 contains 15 residues. Germline CDR1 SGHRS, CDR2 YFSETQ. Trimming pared 4 bases from V and 0 bases from J, leaving 8 bases between. DNA of the CDR3: TGCGCCAGCAGCCCCGGGAACTCCTATAATTCACCCCTCCACTTT. Encoded protein: CASSPGNSYNSPLHF.

CDR3 nucleotide sequence: TGTGCCAGCAGCTTTGCCGGGACAGGGGAAGAGACCCAGTACTTC. This translates into CASSFAGTGEETQYF. The chain has TRBV7-8 and TRBJ2-5; 10 bases are a match to TRBD1. J gave up 3 bases and V 3 bases, and 4 bases lay outside the gene matches. Germline V gene sequence: CDR1 SGHVS, CDR2 FQNEAQ. CDR3 length: 15 amino acids.

The chain combines TRBV10-3 with TRBJ1-4, with 9 bases that match TRBD1. Germline loops: CDR1 ENHRY, CDR2 SYGVKD. The CDR3 spans 16 residues. V dropped 2 bases and J dropped 8; count of bases not matched to a gene: 9. The chain's CDR3 is CAISEDQTGGEEKLFF. As DNA, the CDR3 is TGTGCCATCAGTGAGGACCAGACAGGGGGGGAGGAAAAACTGTTTTTT.

V gene TRBV13 combines with J gene TRBJ2-5, with 10 bases matching TRBD2. V lost 5 bases to trimming and J lost 5 bases; unmatched junction nucleotides: 8. The CDR3 totals 15 residues. Germline loops: CDR1 PRHDT, CDR2 FYEKMQ (reference sequence). The CDR3 coding sequence is TGTGCCAGCAGCCAGATGAGCGGGGGGGCGGAGACCCAGTACTTC. This sequence encodes CASSQMSGGAETQYF.

This clone was recorded only once. The genes are TRBV6-4 and TRBJ2-1; possible D gene TRBD1, 5 bases. The CDR3 loop spans 16 amino acids. Per germline, CDR1 MRHNA and CDR2 SNTAGT. V dropped 0 bases and J dropped 7 bases, with 16 bases sitting between them. The CDR3, as DNA: TGTGCCAGCAGTGACTCTCCCAGGGCCTTCTGGAATGAGCAGTTCTTC. Its translation is CASSDSPRAFWNEQFF.

The chain combines TRBV19 with TRBJ2-7; TRBD1 matches 7 bases. This CDR3 spans 14 amino acids. From germline, CDR1 is LNHDA and CDR2 SQIVND (reference sequence). J gave up 0 bases and V 10 bases, and 9 bases lay outside the gene matches. CDR3 loop: CATQDRRISYEQYF. CDR3 DNA sequence: TGTGCCACTCAGGACAGGAGAATCTCCTACGAGCAGTACTTC.

This clone came up once. The chain uses TRBV19 and TRBJ1-5; 7 bases fit TRBD1. V shed 4 bases and J 3 bases; nucleotides not matched to a gene: 9. The CDR3 runs to 16 residues. The germline V gene encodes CDR1 LNHDA and CDR2 SQIVND (reference sequence). The DNA for the CDR3 is TGTGCCAGTAGTAGTGTAAGACAGGGACTCAATCAGCCCCAGCATTTT. Encoded protein: CASSSVRQGLNQPQHF.

The chain employs TRBV12-3 or TRBV12-4 and TRBJ1-5; 7 bases align to TRBD1. This CDR3 is built from 13 residues. V lost 3 bases, J lost 5 bases, and 1 base stayed unmatched. CDR3 loop: CASSFQGDQPQHF. CDR3 coding DNA: TGTGCCAGCAGTTTTCAGGGGGATCAGCCCCAGCATTTT.

The rearrangement uses TRBV5-4 and TRBJ2-5; perhaps TRBD1 as D (5 bases). Germline V gene lookup returns CDR1 SGHNT and CDR2 YYREEE (reference sequence). This CDR3 region has 13 residues. Trimming took 4 bases from V and 2 from J, leaving 9 bases between them. The CDR3 sequence is CASSRQPQETQYF. The CDR3 DNA reads TGTGCCAGCAGCCGACAGCCTCAAGAGACCCAGTACTTC.

The chain couples TRBV5-4 to TRBJ1-1, with 7 bases that match TRBD1. Germline V gene sequence: CDR1 SGHNT, CDR2 YYREEE (reference sequence). The length of the CDR3 is 14 residues. V dropped 3 bases and J dropped 7; count of bases not matched to a gene: 9. Here the CDR3 reads CASSSERDSNEAFF. CDR3 bases: TGTGCCAGCAGCTCTGAAAGGGACAGCAATGAAGCTTTCTTT.

CDR3 bases: TGCGCCAGCAGCCCACCGTTGGGGGGAGGCGCGGAAGAGACCCAGTACTTC. As protein: CASSPPLGGGAEETQYF. The V and J genes are TRBV5-1 and TRBJ2-5; tentatively, D is TRBD2 (6 bases). Trimming took off 4 bases at V and 3 bases at J, with 22 bases between the two ends. This CDR3 has 17 amino acids. Germline CDR1 and CDR2: SGHRS and YFSETQ.

Concerning this clone: The identical CDR3 is also encoded by other nucleotide sequences in the sample. The chain uses TRBV7-2 and TRBJ1-1; 7 bases map to TRBD1. The length of the CDR3 is 14 residues. The trim removed 1 base at V and 4 bases at J, leaving 3 bases unmatched. Germline loops: CDR1 SGHTA, CDR2 FQGNSA. The CDR3 sequence: CASSLVSGGTEAFF. CDR3 sequence (DNA): TGTGCCAGCAGCTTAGTTTCAGGGGGCACTGAAGCTTTCTTT.

This chain uses TRBV18 with TRBJ2-3; 8 bases are a match to TRBD2. The CDR3 is made up of 16 amino acids. Germline-derived CDR1 and CDR2 are KGHSH and LQKENI. V dropped 4 bases and J dropped 1; count of bases not matched to a gene: 7. Written as DNA, the CDR3 is TGTGCCAGCTCACGAGGCCAAGCGGGGGGCACAGATACGCAGTATTTT. Translating it yields CASSRGQAGGTDTQYF.

The chain joins TRBV19 to TRBJ2-5, with D unclear. Trimming took off 3 bases at V and 1 base at J, with 9 bases between the two ends. The CDR3 is 14 residues long. The germline V gene has CDR1 LNHDA and CDR2 SQIVND (reference sequence). As DNA, the CDR3 is TGTGCCAGTAGTATTCGTGGCAGCCAAGAGACCCAGTACTTC. Amino acid sequence: CASSIRGSQETQYF.

This chain connects TRBV4-1 to TRBJ1-4; 9 positions agree with TRBD1. Germline values: CDR1 MGHRA, CDR2 YSYEKL. The J segment lost 8 bases and the V segment lost 5 bases, leaving 15 bases of the junction unmatched. The CDR3 has 17 amino acids. CDR3 protein: CASSAGTGSLGGEKLFF. DNA for the CDR3: TGCGCCAGCAGCGCCGGGACAGGGTCCCTTGGGGGGGAAAAACTGTTTTTT.